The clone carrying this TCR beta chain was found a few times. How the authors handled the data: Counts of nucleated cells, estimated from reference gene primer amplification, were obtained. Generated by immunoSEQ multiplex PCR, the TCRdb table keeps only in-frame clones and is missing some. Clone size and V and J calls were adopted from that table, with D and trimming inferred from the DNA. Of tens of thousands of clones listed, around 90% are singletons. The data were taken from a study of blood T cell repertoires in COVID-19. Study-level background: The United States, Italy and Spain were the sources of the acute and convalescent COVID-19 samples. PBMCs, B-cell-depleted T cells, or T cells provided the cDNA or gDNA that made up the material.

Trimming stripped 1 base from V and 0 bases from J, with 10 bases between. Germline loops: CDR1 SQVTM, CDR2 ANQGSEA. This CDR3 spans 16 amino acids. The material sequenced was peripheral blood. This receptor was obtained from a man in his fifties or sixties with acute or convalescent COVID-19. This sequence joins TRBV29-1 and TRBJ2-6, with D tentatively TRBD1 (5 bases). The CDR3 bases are TGCAGCGTTGAAGTGGACATTGACTCTGGGGCCAACGTCCTGACTTTC. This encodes CSVEVDIDSGANVLTF.